The rows below give T cell receptor beta chains drawn from one sample of a study of a mutant IDH1 vaccine in newly diagnosed glioma. The data were produced by immunoSEQ multiplex PCR, yet TCRdb's version contains in-frame clones alone and is incomplete. This sample carries about 98,000 clones, roughly 90% of them seen once, and the ten largest clones take less than 0.65%. The material was PBMCs, obtained from a glioma patient treated with radiotherapy, temozolomide or both. These receptors were obtained from a woman aged 50 to 60 with glioma. CDR3s include the opening cysteine and the closing phenylalanine or tryptophan. A D gene is named only where the DNA matches it firmly. The size of a clone is reported for some rows only, either as once, few or many, or as a class for expanded clones.

d_gene | j_gene | abundance | v_gene | CDR3aa | CDR3nt
TRBD1 | TRBJ2-6 | . | TRBV10-3 | CANAQGSGANVLTF | TGTGCCAACGCACAGGGGTCTGGGGCCAACGTCCTGACTTTC
. | TRBJ2-7 | . | TRBV29-1 | CSVGVWDRGSYEQYF | TGCAGCGTTGGTGTTTGGGACCGAGGTTCCTACGAGCAGTACTTC
TRBD2 | TRBJ2-4 | . | TRBV28 | CASSFTRYRTSENIQYF | TGTGCCAGCAGTTTCACCCGGTATAGGACTAGCGAAAACATTCAGTACTTC
TRBD1 | TRBJ2-7 | . | TRBV4-2 | CASSSGQDIGYEQYF | TGTGCCAGCAGCTCCGGACAGGATATAGGCTACGAGCAGTACTTC
. | TRBJ2-4 | . | TRBV14 | CASSQEGGGKNIQYF | TGTGCCAGCAGCCAAGAGGGAGGAGGCAAAAACATTCAGTACTTC
TRBD1 | TRBJ2-7 | . | TRBV27 | CASRGQGTAYEQYF | TGTGCCAGCAGGGGACAGGGGACAGCCTACGAGCAGTACTTC
. | TRBJ1-2 | . | TRBV28 | CASSFYRGFGYTF | TGTGCCAGCAGTTTTTATCGGGGGTTTGGCTACACCTTC
. | TRBJ2-5 | . | TRBV6-5 | CASSYEGTRLETQYF | TGTGCCAGCAGCTATGAGGGGACCCGGCTGGAGACCCAGTACTTC
. | TRBJ1-6 | . | TRBV14 | CASSQESSPLHF | TGTGCCAGCAGCCAAGAATCTTCACCCCTCCACTTT
TRBD2 | TRBJ2-7 | . | TRBV15 | CATSRAATSGSYEQYF | TGTGCCACCAGCAGAGCAGCGACTAGCGGATCCTACGAGCAGTACTTC
TRBD1 | TRBJ2-7 | few | TRBV13 | CASSQGTGTELYF | TGTGCCAGCAGCCAGGGGACAGGGACGGAGCTGTACTTC
. | TRBJ2-7 | . | TRBV7-8 | CASSLDRFSYEQYF | TGTGCCAGCAGCCTCGACAGGTTTTCCTACGAGCAGTACTTC
TRBD2 | TRBJ2-7 | . | TRBV7-9 | CASSSSSGGRRYF | TGTGCCAGCAGCTCTTCCTCGGGAGGCCGGCGGTACTTC
. | TRBJ2-7 | . | TRBV9 | CASSVDSSHEQYF | TGTGCCAGCAGCGTAGATAGCAGCCACGAGCAGTACTTC
. | TRBJ2-1 | once | TRBV5-1 | CASSRIASISYNEQFF | TGCGCCAGCAGTCGGATAGCGTCTATCTCCTACAATGAGCAGTTCTTC
TRBD1 | TRBJ1-5 | . | TRBV2 | CASRTGLSNQPQHF | TGTGCCAGCCGGACAGGGCTTAGCAATCAGCCCCAGCATTTT
TRBD2 | TRBJ2-7 | . | TRBV27 | CASSSGLAGAREQYF | TGTGCCAGCAGTTCTGGACTAGCGGGAGCTCGCGAGCAGTACTTC
TRBD1 | TRBJ2-1 | . | TRBV25-1 | CASGGQLGQFF | TGTGCCAGCGGGGGACAGTTAGGGCAGTTCTTC
. | TRBJ1-1 | . | TRBV10-3 | CAISDPPGAGLNEAFF | TGTGCCATCAGTGACCCACCGGGGGCGGGGCTTAATGAAGCTTTCTTT
. | TRBJ2-5 | . | TRBV19 | CASSILPGRQETQYF | TGTGCCAGTAGTATACTTCCGGGACGCCAAGAGACCCAGTACTTC
. | TRBJ1-2 | . | TRBV6-1 | CASSEAYGSLYGYTF | TGTGCCAGCAGTGAAGCGTACGGCAGCCTCTATGGCTACACCTTC
. | TRBJ1-2 | . | TRBV15 | CATSRDRQGHGYTF | TGTGCCACCAGCAGAGATCGGCAGGGGCATGGCTACACCTTC
TRBD2 | TRBJ2-5 | . | TRBV5-4 | CASSSGTSGQETQYF | TGTGCCAGCAGCTCCGGGACTAGCGGACAAGAGACCCAGTACTTC
. | TRBJ2-7 | . | TRBV5-6 | CASSLRGPGRPYEQYF | TGTGCCAGCAGCTTGCGGGGGCCGGGCCGGCCCTACGAGCAGTACTTC
. | TRBJ1-5 | . | TRBV7-9 | CASSPDGFEQPQHF | TGTGCCAGCAGCCCTGACGGGTTCGAACAGCCCCAGCATTTT
. | TRBJ1-5 | . | TRBV10-3 | CATCGTADDQPQHF | TGTGCCACCTGCGGGACGGCGGATGATCAGCCCCAGCATTTT
TRBD1 | TRBJ2-7 | . | TRBV6-6 | CASRGAGTDSYEQYF | TGTGCCAGCAGAGGGGCCGGGACAGATTCCTACGAGCAGTACTTC
. | TRBJ1-1 | . | TRBV2 | CARLAGLPAEAFF | TGTGCCAGGCTGGCAGGGCTTCCGGCCGAAGCTTTCTTT
TRBD1 | TRBJ1-1 | . | TRBV9 | CASSVDPSGTENMNTEAFF | TGTGCCAGCAGCGTCGACCCCTCCGGGACAGAAAACATGAACACTGAAGCTTTCTTT
. | TRBJ2-7 | . | TRBV11-1 | CASSLEQKSYEQYF | TGTGCCAGCAGCTTAGAACAGAAATCCTACGAGCAGTACTTC
. | TRBJ2-7 | . | TRBV28 | CASSLDRELVYEQYF | TGTGCCAGCAGTTTGGATCGGGAACTCGTCTACGAGCAGTACTTC
TRBD2 | TRBJ2-7 | . | TRBV5-6 | CASSTGLAPYEQYF | TGTGCCAGCAGCACCGGACTAGCGCCGTACGAGCAGTACTTC
. | TRBJ1-1 | . | TRBV5-1 | CASSLQQFTEAFF | TGCGCCAGCAGCTTACAACAATTCACTGAAGCTTTCTTT
. | TRBJ2-7 | . | TRBV5-1 | CASSWQEAYEQYF | TGCGCCAGCAGTTGGCAGGAGGCCTACGAGCAGTACTTC
. | TRBJ2-5 | . | TRBV28 | CASSFPDGTKETQYF | TGTGCCAGCAGTTTCCCTGACGGGACGAAAGAGACCCAGTACTTC
. | TRBJ2-5 | . | TRBV28 | CASRKGGVVETQYF | TGTGCCAGCAGAAAGGGGGGAGTAGTGGAGACCCAGTACTTC
. | TRBJ1-6 | . | TRBV2 | CASTKTRESYNSPLHF | TGTGCCAGCACCAAGACCAGGGAGTCCTATAATTCACCCCTCCACTTT
. | TRBJ1-4 | . | TRBV20-1 | CSASWGEKLFF | TGCAGTGCTAGTTGGGGTGAAAAACTGTTTTTT
. | TRBJ2-1 | . | TRBV5-6 | CASSLGYVYNEQFF | TGTGCCAGCAGCTTAGGGTACGTCTACAATGAGCAGTTCTTC
TRBD2 | TRBJ2-1 | . | TRBV19 | CASSTPGAGGSNEQFF | TGTGCCAGTAGTACCCCAGGGGCGGGAGGTTCCAATGAGCAGTTCTTC
. | TRBJ1-2 | . | TRBV28 | CASSEQADGLYGYTF | TGTGCCAGCAGTGAACAGGCCGACGGCCTTTATGGCTACACCTTC
. | TRBJ2-5 | . | TRBV18 | CASSPRNRNQETQYF | TGTGCCAGCTCACCGCGCAACAGGAACCAAGAGACCCAGTACTTC
TRBD1 | TRBJ1-1 | once | TRBV10-3 | CAISGQGAHDTEAFF | TGTGCCATCAGTGGACAGGGGGCGCATGACACTGAAGCTTTCTTT
TRBD2 | TRBJ2-7 | . | TRBV4-2 | CASSQDSGGGPYEQYF | TGTGCCAGCAGCCAAGATAGCGGGGGGGGGCCCTACGAGCAGTACTTC
TRBD1 | TRBJ2-7 | . | TRBV19 | CASSSRDRGAYEQYF | TGTGCCAGTAGTAGCCGGGACAGGGGGGCCTACGAGCAGTACTTC
TRBD1 | TRBJ2-1 | once | TRBV23-1 | CASSPGTGHNEQFF | TGCGCCAGCAGTCCTGGGACAGGACACAATGAGCAGTTCTTC
. | TRBJ1-6 | . | TRBV5-4 | CASSLMGHPSPLHF | TGTGCCAGCAGCTTGATGGGACACCCCTCACCCCTCCACTTT
. | TRBJ2-1 | . | TRBV29-1 | CSVGINEQFF | TGCAGCGTAGGGATCAATGAGCAGTTCTTC
. | TRBJ2-5 | few | TRBV5-1 | CASSWQGLQETQYF | TGCGCCAGCAGCTGGCAGGGATTACAAGAGACCCAGTACTTC
. | TRBJ1-1 | . | TRBV28 | CASSLDRLYAFF | TGTGCCAGCAGTTTAGACAGGTTGTACGCTTTCTTT
TRBD1 | TRBJ2-2 | . | TRBV4-1 | CASSRGRGHTGELFF | TGCGCCAGCAGCCGGGGCAGGGGGCACACCGGGGAGCTGTTTTTT